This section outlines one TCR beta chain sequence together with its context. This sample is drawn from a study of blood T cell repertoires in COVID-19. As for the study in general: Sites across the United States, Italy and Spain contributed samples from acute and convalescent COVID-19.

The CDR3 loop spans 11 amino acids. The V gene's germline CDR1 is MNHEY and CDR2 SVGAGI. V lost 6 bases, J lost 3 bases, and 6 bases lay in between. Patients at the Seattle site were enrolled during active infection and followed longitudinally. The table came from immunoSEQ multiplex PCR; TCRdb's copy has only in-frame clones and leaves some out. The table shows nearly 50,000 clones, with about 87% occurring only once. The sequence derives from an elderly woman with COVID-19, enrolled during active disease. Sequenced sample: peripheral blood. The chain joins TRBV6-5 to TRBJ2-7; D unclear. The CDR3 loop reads CASRYLYEQYF. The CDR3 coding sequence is TGTGCCAGCAGATATCTCTACGAGCAGTACTTC.